This TCR beta chain came from a study of blood T cell repertoires in COVID-19. Background on the study: The analysed material was cDNA or gDNA that came from T cells, B-cell-depleted T cells, or PBMCs.

In germline, CDR1 is SGHKS, CDR2 YYEKEE (reference sequence). The CDR3 is 16 residues long. V gave up 4 bases and J gave up 7 bases; unmatched junction bases: 11. The authors' processing: By means of reference gene primer amplification, nucleated cell counts were estimated. TCRdb keeps only in-frame clones here, not all; method: immunoSEQ multiplex PCR. The DNA was the basis for D and trimming; V, J and clone size are from that table. The data show some 400,000 clones, more than 75% seen once. The gene calls are TRBV5-5 and TRBJ2-1; 10 bases map to TRBD2. The sequenced sample was peripheral blood. This clonotype was obtained from a woman in her sixties with COVID-19, enrolled during active disease. The CDR3 region has the DNA TGTGCCAGCAGCCGCCTGGGAGCGGGGGGGTCTAATGAGCAGTTCTTC. Translating it yields CASSRLGAGGSNEQFF. The complete variable domain, with remaining parts taken from reference TRBV5-5 and TRBJ2-1, reads DAGVTQSPTHLIKTRGQQVTLRCSPISGHKSVSWYQQVLGQGPQFIFQYYEKEERGRGNFPDRFSARQFPNYSSELNVNALLLGDSALYLCASSRLGAGGSNEQFFGPGTRLTVL.